This passage covers 9 T cell receptor beta chains from one sample sequenced in a study of OX40 agonist ivuxolimab in advanced cancers. TCRdb's copy holds only in-frame clones and misses some; the assay was immunoSEQ multiplex PCR. The sample has tens of thousands of clones, about nine tenths seen once; the top ten hold over 1.5%. Sequenced material: CD4+ or CD8+ T cells sorted from blood, taken in a trial of the OX40 agonist ivuxolimab. The receptors shown here come from an adult with an advanced solid tumor such as melanoma, head and neck, liver or kidney cancer.

The chain recombines TRBV28 with TRBJ1-1; 7 nucleotides match TRBD1. The CDR3 sequence is 15 residues long. Germline trimming cut 7 bases from V and 1 base from J; bases unmatched to any gene: 9. The V gene's germline CDR1 is MDHEN and CDR2 SYDVKM. The CDR3 sequence: CASIPRGSQNTEAFF. CDR3 coding DNA: TGTGCCAGCATCCCCAGGGGGTCTCAGAACACTGAAGCTTTCTTT.

In this sample, this clone turned up once. The gene calls are TRBV6-5 and TRBJ1-2, with a tentative D call TRBD1 (5 bases). V lost 7 bases, J lost 0 bases, and 12 bases lay in between. The germline V gene has CDR1 MNHEY and CDR2 SVGAGI. The CDR3 has 14 residues. The CDR3 spells CASTPGPTNYGYTF. The CDR3, as DNA: TGTGCCAGCACCCCGGGGCCTACTAACTATGGCTACACCTTC.

This chain uses TRBV6-6 with TRBJ1-2, with TRBD1 matching 7 bases. The J segment lost 2 bases and the V segment lost 10 bases, leaving 4 bases of the junction unmatched. The germline CDR1 and CDR2 sequences are MNHNY and SVGAGI (reference sequence). CDR3 length: 12 amino acids. CDR3 in amino acids: CATMTGNYGYTF. The CDR3 DNA sequence: TGTGCCACAATGACAGGGAACTATGGCTACACCTTC.

The chain carries TRBV5-1 and TRBJ1-4; perhaps TRBD1 as D (5 bases). The length of the CDR3 is 15 residues. CDR1 and CDR2 (germline): SGHRS, YFSETQ. V lost 4 bases to trimming and J lost 0 bases, with 10 bases between them. The CDR3 sequence: CASSPGTATNEKLFF. DNA of the CDR3: TGCGCCAGCAGCCCCGGGACCGCAACTAATGAAAAACTGTTTTTT.

The genes are TRBV4-2 and TRBJ2-3, with D possibly being TRBD2 (6 bases). The CDR3 runs to 15 residues. With 3 bases removed from V and 6 bases from J, the gap between germline ends came to 16 bases. The germline V gene encodes CDR1 LGHNA and CDR2 YNFKEQ. The CDR3 DNA sequence: TGTGCCAGCAGCCATCCAGAGCGGGCAGGGGATACGCAGTATTTT. Protein sequence: CASSHPERAGDTQYF.

The chain uses TRBV7-2 and TRBJ2-1; D not resolved. The germline V and J ends were trimmed by 1 base and 7 bases, with 8 bases remaining between them. The CDR3 length is 13 residues. Germline V gene lookup returns CDR1 SGHTA and CDR2 FQGNSA. The CDR3 protein is CASSLDSLNEQFF. In DNA form, the CDR3 reads TGTGCCAGCAGCTTAGATTCTCTGAATGAGCAGTTCTTC.

The chain carries TRBV5-1 and TRBJ2-1; 7 bases line up with TRBD2. Per the germline V gene, CDR1 is SGHRS and CDR2 is YFSETQ. The J segment lost 2 bases and the V segment lost 3 bases, leaving 8 bases of the junction unmatched. The CDR3 totals 16 residues. CDR3 loop: CASSYPPGLPYNEQFF. CDR3 nucleotides: TGCGCCAGCAGCTACCCTCCGGGACTACCCTACAATGAGCAGTTCTTC.

The chain couples TRBV5-4 to TRBJ2-1; 7 bases line up with TRBD2. The germline V gene has CDR1 SGHNT and CDR2 YYREEE (reference sequence). CDR3 length: 15 residues. Losses at the gene ends were 0 bases for V and 3 bases for J; bases not matched to a gene: 3. Here the CDR3 DNA reads TGTGCCAGCAGCTTGGATACTAGCGACTACAATGAGCAGTTCTTC. The encoded protein is CASSLDTSDYNEQFF.

The chain couples TRBV2 to TRBJ2-7; D may be TRBD1 (6 bases). Trimming took 6 bases from V and 6 from J, leaving 12 bases between them. CDR1 and CDR2 (germline): SNHLY, FYNNEI. The CDR3 runs 12 residues. CDR3 nucleotide sequence: TGTGCCAGCAGGGGCACAGGGTCCGAGCAGTACTTC. Encoded protein: CASRGTGSEQYF. The full variable domain, in which reference TRBV2 and TRBJ2-7 provide the parts outside the CDR3, is EPEVTQTPSHQVTQMGQEVILRCVPISNHLYFYWYRQILGQKVEFLVSFYNNEISEKSEIFDDQFSVERPDGSNFTLKIRSTKLEDSAMYFCASRGTGSEQYFGPGTRLTVT.